What follows are 13 T cell receptor beta chains derived from one specimen sequenced in a study of cytomegalovirus exposure and HLA in healthy donors. A multiplex PCR was run with 60 Vbeta primers and 13 Jbeta primers. Clones were sequenced by immunoSEQ multiplex PCR, and TCRdb holds only the in-frame ones, with some missing. The table includes about 200,000 clones, under 85% detected once. Sample: PBMCs. The receptors shown here come from a man aged 45-65 years in good health and CMV-seronegative.

This chain joins TRBV6-1 and TRBJ2-5, with D possibly TRBD2 on 6 matching bases. The CDR3 runs to 14 residues. Germline CDR1 MNHNS, CDR2 SASEGT. The V gene lost 0 bases and the J gene lost 11 bases, with 16 bases spanning the gap. The CDR3 DNA reads TGTGCCAGCAGTGAAGCGCGAGGCCCGGGGGAGCAGTACTTC. Translating it yields CASSEARGPGEQYF.

The rearrangement joins TRBV6-1 to TRBJ2-1; 11 nucleotides align to TRBD2. Germline CDR1 is MNHNS and CDR2 is SASEGT. There are 16 residues in the CDR3. The ends lost 4 bases at V and 6 bases at J; junction bases unmatched: 8. CDR3 residues: CASSGPDSGRANEQFF. CDR3 DNA: TGTGCCAGCAGTGGACCAGATAGCGGGAGGGCCAATGAGCAGTTCTTC.

V gene TRBV5-5 combines with J gene TRBJ1-1, with a possible D match to TRBD1 (5 bases). Per the germline V gene, CDR1 is SGHKS and CDR2 is YYEKEE (reference sequence). The CDR3 covers 14 residues. V gave up 1 base and J gave up 6 bases, with 13 bases separating them. The CDR3 reads CASSLPAGLSEAFF. The CDR3 DNA sequence: TGTGCCAGCAGCTTGCCCGCAGGGCTCTCTGAAGCTTTCTTT.

The V call is TRBV25-1, the J call TRBJ1-5; D not certain. CDR1 and CDR2 (germline): MGHDK, SYGVNS. This CDR3 is 15 amino acids long. V was shortened by 2 bases and J by 1 base, with 9 bases between the two germline ends. The DNA for the CDR3 is TGTGCCAGCAGTGAAAGAGGGTACAGCAATCAGCCCCAGCATTTT. It is translated as CASSERGYSNQPQHF.

The J gene is TRBJ2-7, the V gene TRBV4-1; TRBD2 matches at 9 bases. Germline loops: CDR1 MGHRA, CDR2 YSYEKL. CDR3 size: 15 residues. The trim removed 4 bases at V and 0 bases at J, leaving 4 bases unmatched. The CDR3 DNA is TGCGCCAGCAGCCGAAGCGGGAGGAGCTCCTACGAGCAGTACTTC. The encoded protein is CASSRSGRSSYEQYF.

V usage is TRBV28 and J usage is TRBJ2-2; 9 bases are a match to TRBD1. Unmatched junction bases numbered 9, after V lost 6 bases and J lost 7 bases. The CDR3 covers 15 residues. Germline CDR1 reads MDHEN; CDR2 reads SYDVKM. DNA for the CDR3: TGTGCCAGCAGATTCCGGGACAGGGCTATCGGGGAGCTGTTTTTT. This gives the protein CASRFRDRAIGELFF.

This clone was detected only a few times. The V gene is TRBV2, the J gene TRBJ2-6; 12 bases align to TRBD1. V lost 7 bases to trimming and J lost 3 bases; unmatched junction nucleotides: 7. There are 17 residues in the CDR3. Germline CDR1 reads SNHLY; CDR2 reads FYNNEI. The CDR3 DNA is TGTGCCAGCACCCGGGACAGGGGGCACTTTGGGGCCAACGTCCTGACTTTC. It yields the protein CASTRDRGHFGANVLTF.

This clone is a singleton in its sample. V and J are TRBV18 and TRBJ2-2, with 9 bases identical to TRBD2. CDR3 length equals 16 residues. The germline V gene has CDR1 KGHSH and CDR2 LQKENI. Germline trimming cut 2 bases from V and 3 bases from J; bases unmatched to any gene: 4. The CDR3 protein is CASSPRAGGDTGELFF. The CDR3 bases are TGTGCCAGCTCACCAAGAGCGGGAGGCGACACCGGGGAGCTGTTTTTT.

The rearrangement joins TRBV7-8 to TRBJ2-1, with a tentative D call TRBD1 (5 bases). CDR1 is SGHVS, CDR2 FQNEAQ, per germline. V lost 0 bases and J lost 6, with 6 bases in between. This CDR3 spans 13 amino acids. Here the CDR3 reads CASSLARGNEQFF. Written as DNA, the CDR3 is TGTGCCAGCAGCTTAGCTAGGGGCAATGAGCAGTTCTTC.

The chain is built from TRBV9 and TRBJ2-2, with D possibly TRBD1 on 7 matching bases. Per germline, CDR1 SGDLS and CDR2 YYNGEE. This CDR3 has 16 amino acids. V was pared by 0 bases and J by 6 bases, with 15 bases between. Written as DNA, the CDR3 is TGTGCCAGCAGCGTAGGACAGGGAGGATGGCCCGGGGAGCTGTTTTTT. This encodes CASSVGQGGWPGELFF.

The CDR3 DNA reads TGTGCCAGCAGCTCCCATGTTGCGGGCACAGATACGCAGTATTTT. Its protein product is CASSSHVAGTDTQYF. The chain links TRBV7-8 to TRBJ2-3; D remains ambiguous. The CDR3 has 15 residues. Germline V gene sequence: CDR1 SGHVS, CDR2 FQNEAQ. V was clipped by 4 bases and J by 1 base, with 12 bases between them.

This chain uses TRBV28 with TRBJ2-1, with D perhaps matching TRBD2 (6 bases). Germline V gene data show CDR1 as MDHEN and CDR2 as SYDVKM. Trimming shortened V by 3 bases and J by 0 bases, and 12 bases separated the two germline ends. The CDR3 spans 16 residues. CDR3: CASSFLAVSSYNEQFF. The CDR3 DNA follows: TGTGCCAGCAGTTTTTTAGCGGTTAGCTCCTACAATGAGCAGTTCTTC.

In its sample, this clone was seen a few times. The chain is built from TRBV30 and TRBJ2-1; 10 bases align to TRBD1. The CDR3 consists of 15 residues. Trimming removed 3 bases from V and 6 bases from J; junction bases left unmatched: 8. Germline V gene data show CDR1 as GTSNPN and CDR2 as SVGIG (reference sequence). The chain's CDR3 is CAWSEDRGQGNEQFF. CDR3 DNA: TGTGCCTGGAGCGAAGACAGGGGGCAGGGCAATGAGCAGTTCTTC.